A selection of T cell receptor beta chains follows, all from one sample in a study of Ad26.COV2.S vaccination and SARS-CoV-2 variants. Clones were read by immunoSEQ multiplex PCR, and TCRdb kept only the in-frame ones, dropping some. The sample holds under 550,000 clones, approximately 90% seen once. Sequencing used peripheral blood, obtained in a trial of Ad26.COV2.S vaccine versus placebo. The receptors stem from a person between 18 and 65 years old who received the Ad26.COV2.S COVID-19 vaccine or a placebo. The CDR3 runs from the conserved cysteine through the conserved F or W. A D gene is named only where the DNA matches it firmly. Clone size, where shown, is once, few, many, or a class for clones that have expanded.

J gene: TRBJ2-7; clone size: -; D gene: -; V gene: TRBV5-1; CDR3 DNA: TGCGCCAGCAAACCTCCGGGGTCGGGCTCCTACGAGCAGTACTTC; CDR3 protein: CASKPPGSGSYEQYF
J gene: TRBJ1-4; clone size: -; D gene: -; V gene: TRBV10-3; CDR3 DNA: TGTGCCATCAGGGACGGGCGGGGTGAAAAACTGTTTTTT; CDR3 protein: CAIRDGRGEKLFF
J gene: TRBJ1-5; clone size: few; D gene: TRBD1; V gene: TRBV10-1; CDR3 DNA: TGCGCCAGCAGTCTATCCAGGGGGGCAGGCAATCAGCCCCAGCATTTT; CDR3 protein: CASSLSRGAGNQPQHF
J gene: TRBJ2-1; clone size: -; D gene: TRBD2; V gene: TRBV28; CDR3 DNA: TGTGCCAGCAGTACCTCGACTAGCGGAGGACACGAGCAGTTCTTC; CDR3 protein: CASSTSTSGGHEQFF
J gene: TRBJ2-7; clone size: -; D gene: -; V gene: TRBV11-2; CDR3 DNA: TGTGCCAGCAGCTCCCTATTGACGTCGGGTGATTACGAGCAGTACTTC; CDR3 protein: CASSSLLTSGDYEQYF
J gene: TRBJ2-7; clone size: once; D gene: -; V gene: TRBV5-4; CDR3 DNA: TGTGCCAGCAGCTTGGTTGGGGGCTTAATCTACGAGCAGTACTTC; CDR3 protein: CASSLVGGLIYEQYF
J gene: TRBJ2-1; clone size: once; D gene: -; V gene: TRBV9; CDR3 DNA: TGTGCCAGCAGCGTAGGACGGAATGAGCAGTTCTTC; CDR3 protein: CASSVGRNEQFF
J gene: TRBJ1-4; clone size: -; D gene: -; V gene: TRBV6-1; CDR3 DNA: TGTGCCAGCAGTGACCCTTGGAGGACAGTTAATGAAAAACTGTTTTTT; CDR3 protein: CASSDPWRTVNEKLFF
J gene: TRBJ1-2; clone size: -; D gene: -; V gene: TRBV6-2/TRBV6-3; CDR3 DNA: TGTGCCAGCAGTTACACCGGGTCTCGGTCCTATGGCTACACCTTC; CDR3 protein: CASSYTGSRSYGYTF
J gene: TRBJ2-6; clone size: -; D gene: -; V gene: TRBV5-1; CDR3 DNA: TGCGCCCCCCGAGAGGTGAGAGCAGCTTCCTCTGGGGCCAACGTCCTGACTTTC; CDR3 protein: CAPREVRAASSGANVLTF
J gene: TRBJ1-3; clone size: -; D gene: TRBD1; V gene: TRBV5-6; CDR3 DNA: TGTGCCAGCGAAAGAGCAGGGGGGAACCCCGGAAACACCATATATTTT; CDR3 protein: CASERAGGNPGNTIYF
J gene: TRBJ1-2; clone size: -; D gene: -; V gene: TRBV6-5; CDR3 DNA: TGTGCCAGCAGTTACTCGACCACAGTTTATGGCTACACCTTC; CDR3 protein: CASSYSTTVYGYTF
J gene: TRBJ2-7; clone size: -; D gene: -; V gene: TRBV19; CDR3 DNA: TGTGCCAGTAGTCTCTCGGGCCGGACAGTACTGTACGAGCAGTACTTC; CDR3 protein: CASSLSGRTVLYEQYF
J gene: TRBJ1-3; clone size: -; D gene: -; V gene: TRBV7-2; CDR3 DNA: TGTGCCAGCAGCTTAGCGGACCCGAGGGTCTCTGGAAACACCATATATTTT; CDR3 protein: CASSLADPRVSGNTIYF
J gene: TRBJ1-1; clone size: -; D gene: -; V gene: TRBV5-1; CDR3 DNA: TGCGCCAGCAGCTTGGTAGACCCGGACACTGAAGCTTTCTTT; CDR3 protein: CASSLVDPDTEAFF
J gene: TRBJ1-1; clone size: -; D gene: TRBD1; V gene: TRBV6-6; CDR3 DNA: TGTGCCAGCAGCGACAGGGGCGGCACTGAAGCTTTCTTT; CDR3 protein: CASSDRGGTEAFF
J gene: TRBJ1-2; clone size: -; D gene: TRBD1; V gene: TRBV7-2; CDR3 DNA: TGTGCCAGCAGCTTAGGAGCCGGGACAGGGTGGAATCATGGCTACACCTTC; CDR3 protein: CASSLGAGTGWNHGYTF
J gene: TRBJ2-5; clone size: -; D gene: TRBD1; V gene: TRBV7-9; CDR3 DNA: TGTGCCAGCAGCTTGCGGGACAGGGGGACCCAGTACTTC; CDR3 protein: CASSLRDRGTQYF
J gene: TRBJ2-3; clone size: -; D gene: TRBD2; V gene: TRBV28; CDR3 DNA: TGTGCCAGCAGACTAACGGGGGGGGTTGATACGCAGTATTTT; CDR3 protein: CASRLTGGVDTQYF
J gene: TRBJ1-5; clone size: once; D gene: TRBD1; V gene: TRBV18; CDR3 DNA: TGTGCCAGCTCAGAGGTGTTGACAGGGGGCCAGCCCCAGCATTTT; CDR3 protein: CASSEVLTGGQPQHF
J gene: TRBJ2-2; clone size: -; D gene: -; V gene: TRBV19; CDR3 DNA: TGTGCCAGTAGTATAGGTAACACCGGGGAGCTGTTTTTT; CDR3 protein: CASSIGNTGELFF
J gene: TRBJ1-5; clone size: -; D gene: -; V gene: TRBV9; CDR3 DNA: TGTGCCAGCAGCGTATCCCGGGGCCAGTACGGCAATCAGCCCCAGCATTTT; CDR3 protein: CASSVSRGQYGNQPQHF
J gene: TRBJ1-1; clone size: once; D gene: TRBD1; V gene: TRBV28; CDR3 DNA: TGTGCCAGCAGTATAACAGGGGAAGCAGCTGAAGCTTTCTTT; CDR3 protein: CASSITGEAAEAFF
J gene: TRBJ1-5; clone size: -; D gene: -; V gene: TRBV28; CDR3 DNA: TGTGCCAGCAGTCATCCGGGGGGGAAGCAGCATTTT; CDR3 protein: CASSHPGGKQHF
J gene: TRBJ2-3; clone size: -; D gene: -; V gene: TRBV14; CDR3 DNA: TGTGCCAGCAGCAAAGGGGGGGGCCCGACAGATACGCAGTATTTT; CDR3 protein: CASSKGGGPTDTQYF
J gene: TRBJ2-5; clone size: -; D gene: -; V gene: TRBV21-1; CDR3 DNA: TGTGCCAGCAGCAAGGAGACACTCCAAGAGACCCAGTACTTC; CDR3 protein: CASSKETLQETQYF